This TCR beta chain was sequenced for a study of early T cells in non-severe SARS-CoV-2 infection. Study context: The authors sequenced bulk RNA from unsorted whole blood, leaving chains unpaired.

CDR3 length: 15 residues. The germline CDR1 and CDR2 sequences are MNHEY and SMNVEV (reference sequence). Trimming cost V 2 bases and J 7 bases, with 12 bases left between them. Attachment of unique molecular identifiers to individual cDNA molecules was performed. Each CDR3 protein gets one entry after TCRdb re-called the 5' RACE reads with MiXCR. In the table there are about 90,000 distinct CDR3 sequences, approximately 12% of which are singletons. This clonotype was picked up a small number of times. The clonotype originates from an adult who was a healthcare worker with PCR-confirmed SARS-CoV-2 infection or an uninfected control (not recorded which). The V and J genes are TRBV27 and TRBJ1-6, with D possibly matching TRBD1 (5 bases). The sample consisted of whole blood, taken at baseline. CDR3 in amino acids: CASSLEPEGNSPLHF. The CDR3, as DNA: TGTGCCAGCAGTTTAGAGCCGGAGGGGAATTCACCCCTCCACTTT.